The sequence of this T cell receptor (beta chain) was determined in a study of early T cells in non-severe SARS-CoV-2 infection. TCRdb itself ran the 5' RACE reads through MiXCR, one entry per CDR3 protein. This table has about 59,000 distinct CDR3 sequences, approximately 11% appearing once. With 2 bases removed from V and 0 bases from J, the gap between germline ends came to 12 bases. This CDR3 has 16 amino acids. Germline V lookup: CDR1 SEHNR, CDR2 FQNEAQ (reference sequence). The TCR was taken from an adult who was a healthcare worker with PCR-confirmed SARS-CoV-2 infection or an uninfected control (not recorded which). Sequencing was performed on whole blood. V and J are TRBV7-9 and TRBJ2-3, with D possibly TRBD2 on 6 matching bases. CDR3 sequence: CASSLITAGSTDTQYF. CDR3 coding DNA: TGTGCCAGCAGCTTAATAACGGCGGGGAGCACAGATACGCAGTATTTT.